This T cell receptor beta chain was obtained from a study of blood T cells in healthy people across ages. Then a second PCR, running roughly 7 to 11 cycles, was carried out with a sample-barcoded 5' primer and a J-beta primer mix. Every cDNA was tagged by a template-switch adaptor with 12 random nucleotides. TCRdb recomputed calls from the 5' RACE reads with MiXCR, one row per CDR3 protein. Among 920,000 or so distinct CDR3 sequences listed, 35% to 50% were seen once. Germline V CDR1 and CDR2: MNHEY, SMNVEV (reference sequence). The CDR3 has 14 residues. The V gene end was trimmed by 8 bases and the J gene end by 8 bases; junction bases not matched to a gene: 7.

Sample: blood. The source of this sequence is a woman aged 60-70 years in good health. V and J are TRBV27 and TRBJ2-4; 12 positions match TRBD2. CDR3 protein: CASGTTSGRDIQYF. CDR3 coding DNA: TGTGCCAGCGGCACGACTAGCGGGAGAGACATTCAGTACTTC.